This TCR beta chain is drawn from a study of cytomegalovirus exposure and HLA in healthy donors. Trimming took 3 bases from V and 1 from J; bases not matched to a gene: 3. The CDR3 spans 14 residues. Per the germline V gene, CDR1 is SGHDT and CDR2 is YYEEEE. PCR used 60 Vbeta primers and 13 Jbeta primers. Libraries were prepared by immunoSEQ multiplex PCR; TCRdb keeps only in-frame clonotypes and omits some of them. Counted here are 95,000 to 110,000 clones, roughly 82% occurring once; the ten biggest clones make up 2% to 3%. The sequenced material came from PBMCs. The sequence derives from a man aged 25-40 years in good health and CMV-seropositive. V gene TRBV5-6 combines with J gene TRBJ1-2; 7 bases are shared with TRBD1. The CDR3 DNA reads as TGTGCCAGCAGCTATGGGACAGTTAACTATGGCTACACCTTC. Amino acids: CASSYGTVNYGYTF.